One sample yielded the 21 T cell receptor beta chains listed below, sequenced in a study of T cell responses to AZD1222 COVID-19 vaccine. Using immunoSEQ multiplex PCR, the repertoire was profiled, and TCRdb retains in-frame clones only, with some absent. The table has fewer than 300,000 clones, roughly 93% seen once; the top ten hold approximately 0.52%. The specimen comprised peripheral blood, sampled on day 0 of AZD1222 vaccination. These receptors came from an adult in good health.

In its sample, this clone was seen once. CDR3 DNA sequence: TGTGCCAGCAGTCCCTCGTCCGGGGAGCTGTTTTTT. As protein: CASSPSSGELFF. The rearrangement joins TRBV5-6 to TRBJ2-2, with D unresolved. The CDR3 runs to 12 residues. V was clipped by 5 bases and J by 6 bases, with 8 bases between them. Looked up from germline, CDR1 is SGHDT and CDR2 is YYEEEE.

The J gene is TRBJ1-5, the V gene TRBV27; no reliable D call. In germline, CDR1 is MNHEY, CDR2 SMNVEV (reference sequence). The V gene lost 3 bases and the J gene lost 3 bases, with 9 bases spanning the gap. This CDR3 has 14 residues. Written as DNA, the CDR3 is TGTGCCAGCAGTTTTGCCACGGCCAATCAGCCCCAGCATTTT. This translates into CASSFATANQPQHF.

The chain recombines TRBV4-1 with TRBJ2-5, with D unresolved. CDR1 is MGHRA and CDR2 is YSYEKL in the germline V gene. The CDR3 runs 15 residues. V lost 0 bases, J lost 2 bases, and 10 bases lay in between. The CDR3 bases are TGCGCCAGCAGCCAAGAGCCCACAAGGCAAGAGACCCAGTACTTC. Translated: CASSQEPTRQETQYF.

The chain recombines TRBV28 with TRBJ1-4; a possible D gene is TRBD1 (5 bases). The V and J ends lost 10 bases and 1 base respectively, with 19 bases between them. CDR1 MDHEN and CDR2 SYDVKM come from the germline V gene. The CDR3 covers 16 residues. The CDR3: CAIKPAGTITNEKLFF. DNA for the CDR3: TGTGCCATCAAACCAGCAGGGACCATAACTAATGAAAAACTGTTTTTT.

This chain joins TRBV10-3 and TRBJ1-3, with D possibly TRBD1 on 5 matching bases. The CDR3 extends over 19 amino acids. Trimming took 0 bases from V and 0 from J, leaving 18 bases between them. The germline V gene has CDR1 ENHRY and CDR2 SYGVKD. CDR3 amino acids: CAISESQGPSTDSGNTIYF. CDR3 sequence (DNA): TGTGCCATCAGTGAGTCTCAGGGTCCATCCACCGACTCTGGAAACACCATATATTTT.

This chain links TRBV7-9 with TRBJ1-3, with TRBD1 as a possible D gene (6 bases). From germline, CDR1 is SEHNR and CDR2 FQNEAQ (reference sequence). CDR3 length equals 16 residues. The V gene lost 2 bases and the J gene lost 4 bases, with 15 bases spanning the gap. The CDR3 reads CASSLSSGRGGNTIYF. CDR3 bases: TGTGCCAGCAGCTTATCCTCCGGGAGGGGGGGAAACACCATATATTTT.

V is TRBV6-1 and J is TRBJ1-2; D remains ambiguous. The CDR3 has 8 amino acids. Germline V gene data show CDR1 as MNHNS and CDR2 as SASEGT. The CDR3 DNA reads as TGTGCTCTCGGGGGCTACACCTTC. Translation: CALGGYTF.

The gene calls are TRBV7-9 and TRBJ2-7; D not resolved. This CDR3 is 13 amino acids long. Germline values: CDR1 SEHNR, CDR2 FQNEAQ (reference sequence). The V gene lost 2 bases and the J gene lost 2 bases, with 7 bases spanning the gap. DNA for the CDR3: TGTGCCAGCAGCTTAAGGTTTACCTACGAGCAGTACTTC. Protein: CASSLRFTYEQYF.

The chain employs TRBV11-2 and TRBJ1-1, with D uncertain. From germline, CDR1 is SGHAT and CDR2 FQNNGV. Trimming left V 0 bases short and J 1 base short, with 12 bases between. This CDR3 has 16 amino acids. The CDR3 DNA follows: TGTGCCAGCAGCTTAGAAGTCGGCGTTGGGAACACTGAAGCTTTCTTT. Its protein is CASSLEVGVGNTEAFF.

The rearrangement joins TRBV9 to TRBJ1-3; D not resolved. The ends were cut back, 3 bases at V and 0 bases at J, with 10 bases in the middle. This CDR3 spans 15 amino acids. Germline V CDR1 and CDR2: SGDLS, YYNGEE. The DNA of the CDR3 is TGTGCCAGCAGCGCTCGGCACAGCTCTGGAAACACCATATATTTT. This codes for CASSARHSSGNTIYF.

This chain links TRBV12-3 or TRBV12-4 with TRBJ2-1; TRBD1 aligns across 7 bases. J was trimmed by 4 bases and V by 8 bases; bases with no gene match: 5. This CDR3 region has 13 residues. The CDR3 here is CASRGQRYNEQFF. In DNA, the CDR3 is TGTGCCAGCCGGGGACAGAGATACAATGAGCAGTTCTTC.

V gene TRBV5-5 combines with J gene TRBJ1-5; TRBD1 matches 10 bases. The ends lost 3 bases at V and 0 bases at J; junction bases unmatched: 6. CDR3 size: 17 residues. Germline V gene data show CDR1 as SGHKS and CDR2 as YYEKEE (reference sequence). The CDR3 reads CASSSGQGRISNQPQHF. The DNA for the CDR3 is TGTGCCAGCAGCTCGGGACAGGGGAGGATTAGCAATCAGCCCCAGCATTTT.

This clone was detected only a few times. CDR3 region: CASSPHGGARGAGNTIYF. DNA for the CDR3: TGTGCCAGCAGCCCGCATGGTGGGGCGCGAGGGGCTGGAAACACCATATATTTT. This rearrangement joins TRBV14 to TRBJ1-3; D is possibly TRBD1 (5 bases). The germline V and J ends were trimmed by 4 bases and 2 bases, with 21 bases remaining between them. This CDR3 has 18 residues. Germline CDR1 SGHDN, CDR2 FVKESK.

This clone was seen just once. This sequence joins TRBV28 and TRBJ2-3; possibly TRBD1 for D (5 bases). CDR3 size: 15 residues. V was shortened by 5 bases and J by 6 bases, with 18 bases between the two germline ends. Germline V CDR1 and CDR2: MDHEN, SYDVKM. DNA for the CDR3: TGTGCCAGCAGTGGCCGGACAATCAACCCGGATACGCAGTATTTT. The encoded protein is CASSGRTINPDTQYF. Drawing the rest from reference TRBV28 and TRBJ2-3, the complete variable domain is DVKVTQSSRYLVKRTGEKVFLECVQDMDHENMFWYRQDPGLGLRLIYFSYDVKMKEKGDIPEGYSVSREKKERFSLILESASTNQTSMYLCASSGRTINPDTQYFGPGTRLTVL.

The chain employs TRBV15 and TRBJ1-1; D gene unclear. This CDR3 spans 14 amino acids. Deletions cut 5 bases from V and 0 bases from J, with 10 bases between. In germline, CDR1 is LNHNV, CDR2 YYDKDF (reference sequence). The CDR3 nucleotides are TGTGCCACCAGCCGGCGCAACTTGAACACTGAAGCTTTCTTT. Translated, it gives CATSRRNLNTEAFF.

The chain is built from TRBV5-6 and TRBJ1-5, with no clear D. CDR3 length: 13 residues. Germline V gene sequence: CDR1 SGHDT, CDR2 YYEEEE. The germline V and J ends were trimmed by 4 bases and 7 bases, with 12 bases remaining between them. The DNA for the CDR3 is TGTGCCAGCAGCCTGGGGAGGGAACAGCCCCAGCATTTT. Its translation: CASSLGREQPQHF.

Here the CDR3 DNA reads TGTGCCAGCAGCATAGGACAGGGGTACAATGAGCAGTTCTTC. Protein: CASSIGQGYNEQFF. The chain is built from TRBV9 and TRBJ2-1; TRBD1 matches 9 bases. Germline V gives CDR1 SGDLS, CDR2 YYNGEE. J was trimmed by 4 bases and V by 4 bases; bases with no gene match: 3. The CDR3 length is 14 residues. Full variable domain (outside the CDR3, taken from reference TRBV9 and TRBJ2-1): DSGVTQTPKHLITATGQRVTLRCSPRSGDLSVYWYQQSLDQGLQFLIQYYNGEERAKGNILERFSAQQFPDLHSELNLSSLELGDSALYFCASSIGQGYNEQFFGPGTRLTVL.

The chain combines TRBV28 with TRBJ1-2; a weak D match, TRBD1 (5 bases). V lost 8 bases and J 3 bases, leaving 7 bases between the germline ends. The CDR3 has 11 residues. Germline V gene data show CDR1 as MDHEN and CDR2 as SYDVKM. The CDR3, as DNA: TGTGCCAGCGACAGCGACTATGGCTACACCTTC. This encodes CASDSDYGYTF.

The rearrangement links TRBV7-2 to TRBJ1-4; possible D gene TRBD1, 6 bases. Per the germline V gene, CDR1 is SGHTA and CDR2 is FQGNSA. The CDR3 consists of 15 residues. Trimming removed 2 bases from V and 8 bases from J, with 15 bases in between. DNA for the CDR3: TGTGCCAGCAGCTTACTGGCAGGGGCCGGGGAAAAACTGTTTTTT. This encodes CASSLLAGAGEKLFF.

The chain combines TRBV5-1 with TRBJ2-1, with D maybe TRBD2 (6 bases). V shed 6 bases and J shed 4 bases, with 14 bases lying between them. The CDR3 covers 14 residues. Germline lookup yields CDR1 SGHRS and CDR2 YFSETQ. As DNA, the CDR3 is TGCGCCAGCACAAAAAGCGGGTCGTACAATGAGCAGTTCTTC. This translates into CASTKSGSYNEQFF.

The chain links TRBV6-5 to TRBJ2-7; D gene unclear. Germline V gene data show CDR1 as MNHEY and CDR2 as SVGAGI. The CDR3 totals 11 residues. Trimming pared 7 bases from V and 3 bases from J, leaving 7 bases between. CDR3 DNA: TGTGCCAGCACGCAGAACTACGAGCAGTACTTC. Translated: CASTQNYEQYF.